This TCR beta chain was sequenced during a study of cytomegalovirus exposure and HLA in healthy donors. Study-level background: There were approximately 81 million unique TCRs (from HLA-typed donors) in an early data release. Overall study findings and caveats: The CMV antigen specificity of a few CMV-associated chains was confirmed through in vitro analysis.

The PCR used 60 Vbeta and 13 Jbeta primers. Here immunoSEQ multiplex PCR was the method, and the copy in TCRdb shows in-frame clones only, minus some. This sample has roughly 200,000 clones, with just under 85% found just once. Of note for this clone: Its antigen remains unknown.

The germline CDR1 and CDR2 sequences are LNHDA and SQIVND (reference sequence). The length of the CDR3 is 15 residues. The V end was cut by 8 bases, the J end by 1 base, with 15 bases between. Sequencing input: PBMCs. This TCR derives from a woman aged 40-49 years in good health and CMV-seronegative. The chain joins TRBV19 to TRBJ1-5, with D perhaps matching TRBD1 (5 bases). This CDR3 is CASQQEGLSNQPQHF. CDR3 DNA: TGTGCCAGTCAACAGGAAGGTTTGAGCAATCAGCCCCAGCATTTT.